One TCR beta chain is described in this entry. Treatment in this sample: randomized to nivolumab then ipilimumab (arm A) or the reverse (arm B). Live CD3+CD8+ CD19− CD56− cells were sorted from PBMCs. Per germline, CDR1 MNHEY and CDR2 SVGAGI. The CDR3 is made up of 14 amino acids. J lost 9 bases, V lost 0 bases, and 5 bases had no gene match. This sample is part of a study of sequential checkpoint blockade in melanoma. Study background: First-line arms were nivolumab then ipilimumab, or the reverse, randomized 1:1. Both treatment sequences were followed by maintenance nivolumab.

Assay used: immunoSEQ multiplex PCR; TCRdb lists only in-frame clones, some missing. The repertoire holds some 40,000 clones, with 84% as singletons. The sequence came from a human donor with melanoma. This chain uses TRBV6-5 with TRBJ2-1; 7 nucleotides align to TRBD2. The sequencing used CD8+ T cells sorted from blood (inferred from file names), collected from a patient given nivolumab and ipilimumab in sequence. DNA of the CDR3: TGTGCCAGCAGTTACTCTATTGCGGGAGCTGAGCAGTTCTTC. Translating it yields CASSYSIAGAEQFF.